These 14 T cell receptor beta chains were sequenced from one sample in a study of T cell responses to AZD1222 COVID-19 vaccine. TCRdb's copy holds only in-frame clones and misses some; the assay was immunoSEQ multiplex PCR. The table shows roughly 120,000 clones, with more than 70% occurring only once. The specimen was peripheral blood, collected 28 days after the second AZD1222 dose. The source of these receptors is an adult who received the AZD1222 COVID-19 vaccine.

The chain carries TRBV4-3 and TRBJ1-2, with a tentative D call TRBD1 (5 bases). CDR1 and CDR2 from the germline V gene are LGHNA and YSLEER. Trimming took off 4 bases at V and 3 bases at J, with 15 bases between the two ends. CDR3 size: 15 residues. CDR3 sequence: CASSPQGSSYYGYTF. The DNA for the CDR3 is TGCGCCAGCAGCCCCCAGGGTTCTAGCTACTATGGCTACACCTTC.

The chain uses TRBV5-1 and TRBJ2-5, with a weak D call TRBD1 (6 bases). The CDR3 is made up of 14 amino acids. The V end was cut by 4 bases, the J end by 2 bases, with 12 bases between. Germline V lookup: CDR1 SGHRS, CDR2 YFSETQ. CDR3 amino acids: CASSLDSLQETQYF. CDR3 nucleotide sequence: TGCGCCAGCAGCCTGGACAGCCTGCAAGAGACCCAGTACTTC.

This chain links TRBV4-1 with TRBJ1-6; D is undetermined. This CDR3 spans 18 amino acids. Germline CDR1 reads MGHRA; CDR2 reads YSYEKL. With 0 bases removed from V and 0 bases from J, the gap between germline ends came to 12 bases. DNA for the CDR3: TGCGCCAGCAGCCAAGAAAGGGCGGGGAGCTCCTATAATTCACCCCTCCACTTT. Translating gives CASSQERAGSSYNSPLHF.

The chain has TRBV11-2 and TRBJ1-2; D ambiguous. There are 13 residues in the CDR3. Trimming shortened V by 5 bases and J by 6 bases, and 13 bases separated the two germline ends. Germline assignment: CDR1 SGHAT and CDR2 FQNNGV. Here the CDR3 reads CASSPRPGDGYTF. The CDR3 nucleotides read TGTGCCAGCAGCCCAAGGCCAGGTGATGGCTACACCTTC.

V gene TRBV7-9 combines with J gene TRBJ1-4; D remains unclear. The CDR3 loop spans 15 amino acids. Trimming removed 5 bases at V and 0 bases at J, with 10 bases between. Germline CDR1 and CDR2: SEHNR and FQNEAQ (reference sequence). DNA for the CDR3: TGTGCCAGCAGCCCATTCGGAGCAACTAATGAAAAACTGTTTTTT. As protein: CASSPFGATNEKLFF.

In regard to this clone: This CDR3 is also generated by other DNA sequences in the sample. The gene calls are TRBV7-2 and TRBJ2-7; D is uncertain. Germline V gene data show CDR1 as SGHTA and CDR2 as FQGNSA. CDR3 length: 14 residues. Between the trimmed V and J ends, which lost 1 base and 0 bases, there was a span of 7 bases. CDR3 nucleotides: TGTGCCAGCAGCTTAGGGCGTGGCTCCTACGAGCAGTACTTC. Protein: CASSLGRGSYEQYF.

The genes are TRBV5-1 and TRBJ2-7; a possible D gene is TRBD1 (6 bases). CDR3 length equals 13 residues. In germline, CDR1 is SGHRS, CDR2 YFSETQ. Trimming left V 2 bases short and J 4 bases short, with 10 bases between. The chain's CDR3 is CASSFDRSYEQYF. CDR3 nucleotide sequence: TGCGCCAGCAGCTTCGACAGGTCGTACGAGCAGTACTTC. Supplemented by reference TRBV5-1 and TRBJ2-7, the full variable domain reads KAGVTQTPRYLIKTRGQQVTLSCSPISGHRSVSWYQQTPGQGLQFLFEYFSETQRNKGNFPGRFSGRQFSNSRSEMNVSTLELGDSALYLCASSFDRSYEQYFGPGTRLTVT.

The chain is built from TRBV27 and TRBJ2-1; 10 bases align to TRBD2. With V trimmed by 5 bases and J by 5 bases, 6 bases remained unmatched. This CDR3 contains 15 residues. CDR1 is MNHEY and CDR2 is SMNVEV in the germline V gene (reference sequence). The CDR3 loop reads CASSSASGGNNEQFF. CDR3 DNA: TGTGCCAGCAGTAGTGCTAGCGGGGGAAACAATGAGCAGTTCTTC.

The chain is built from TRBV28 and TRBJ1-4; 9 bases match TRBD1. The germline V gene has CDR1 MDHEN and CDR2 SYDVKM. CDR3 length: 16 residues. J gave up 4 bases and V 5 bases, and 8 bases lay outside the gene matches. Here the CDR3 reads CASSLILTGGNEKLFF. In DNA, the CDR3 is TGTGCCAGCAGTCTAATACTGACAGGGGGTAATGAAAAACTGTTTTTT.

The CDR3 DNA sequence: TGCAGTGCTAGTGAGAGTACTGACATTCAGTACTTC. Translating it yields CSASESTDIQYF. The V gene is TRBV20-1, the J gene TRBJ2-4; D call uncertain. Germline V CDR1 and CDR2: DFQATT, SNEGSKA (reference sequence). The germline V and J ends were trimmed by 3 bases and 8 bases, with 11 bases remaining between them. The CDR3 covers 12 residues.

There are a few counts of this clone. This rearrangement joins TRBV6-5 to TRBJ1-5; TRBD1 matches at 8 bases. Germline CDR1 MNHEY, CDR2 SVGAGI. Losses at the gene ends were 0 bases for V and 7 bases for J; bases not matched to a gene: 2. The CDR3 contains 14 residues. The CDR3 DNA is TGTGCCAGCAGTTACTCGGCAGGGGGCCAGCCCCAGCATTTT. Its protein is CASSYSAGGQPQHF.

The chain combines TRBV7-6 with TRBJ2-2; 8 bases line up with TRBD1. The CDR3 totals 16 residues. V lost 1 base, J lost 3 bases, and 4 bases stayed unmatched. Per the germline V gene, CDR1 is SGHVS and CDR2 is FNYEAQ. In DNA, the CDR3 is TGTGCCAGCAGCTTAGGCCAGGGGGCGGACACCGGGGAGCTGTTTTTT. This encodes CASSLGQGADTGELFF.

The chain employs TRBV28 and TRBJ2-5, with D hard to call. CDR1 is MDHEN and CDR2 is SYDVKM in the germline V gene. The CDR3 runs 12 residues. V lost 3 bases, J lost 5 bases, and 7 bases lay in between. The CDR3 region is CASSLAAETQYF. The CDR3 nucleotides are TGTGCCAGCAGTTTGGCAGCCGAGACCCAGTACTTC.

The gene calls are TRBV4-2 and TRBJ1-6; D possibly corresponds to TRBD1 (6 bases). V lost 0 bases to trimming and J lost 10 bases, with 16 bases between them. Germline CDR1 reads LGHNA; CDR2 reads YNFKEQ. The CDR3 has 16 amino acids. The CDR3 DNA is TGTGCCAGCAGCCAAGATAGGTACGGACAGAACTCACCCCTCCACTTT. Translation gives CASSQDRYGQNSPLHF.